This paragraph covers one T cell receptor beta chain sequence. Its matching antigen is unknown. Using its own MiXCR run on the reads, TCRdb lists one record per CDR3 protein. This sample has around 900,000 distinct CDR3 sequences, with roughly 31% found just once. The germline V gene encodes CDR1 SGHDT and CDR2 YYEEEE. Deletions cut 0 bases from V and 9 bases from J, with 7 bases between. The CDR3 spans 12 residues. This specimen comes from a study of T cell repertoires in cytomegalovirus infection. The wider study: Peptides in the study included HLA-C-restricted and HLA-B-restricted CMV epitopes. It can be stated that public TCR beta signatures indicated CMV infection as well as a matching HLA type. Study results and caveats: Summed frequency of public TCR beta families distinguished CMV carriers with the relevant HLA. Dominating the ex vivo response were HLA-C-restricted CMV-specific TCR beta clonotypes.

The chain has TRBV5-6 and TRBJ2-1; D gene unclear. The sample was cultured CD8+ T cells from PBMCs, taken from culture after CMV antigen stimulation. This sequence was found in a human donor in good health (CMV status not recorded). Some clones in this sample may be carry-over from other donors' samples. The CDR3 region is CASSLANGEQFF. CDR3 coding DNA: TGTGCCAGCAGCTTGGCCAATGGTGAGCAGTTCTTC.